This TCR beta chain was captured by sequencing in a study of cytomegalovirus exposure and HLA in healthy donors. Study observations and caveats: In vitro experiments confirmed that a few CMV-associated chains were specific for CMV antigens. A classifier reportedly called cytomegalovirus status with high sensitivity and specificity.

On this clone itself: Its antigen is undetermined.

Use of 60 Vbeta and 13 Jbeta primers characterized the PCR. TCRdb keeps only in-frame clones here, not all; method: immunoSEQ multiplex PCR. Of fewer than 200,000 clones in the sample, about 80% were seen once. Trimming shortened V by 5 bases and J by 5 bases, and 12 bases separated the two germline ends. Germline V gene data show CDR1 as SGHVS and CDR2 as FQNEAQ. This CDR3 contains 13 residues. V usage is TRBV7-8 and J usage is TRBJ1-1; no reliable D call. Sequenced: PBMCs. The receptor was isolated from a woman in her twenties or thirties in good health and CMV-seronegative. The CDR3 DNA reads as TGTGCCAGCAGCCACTCCCTACAGACTGAAGCTTTCTTT. This gives the protein CASSHSLQTEAFF.